These T cell receptor beta chains were read from a single sample in a study of blood T cells in healthy people across ages. TCRdb reprocessed the 5' RACE reads via MiXCR and lists one record per CDR3 protein. The sample yields around 1,500,000 distinct CDR3 sequences, approximately 38% seen once. Input material: blood. The receptors here all came from a woman younger than 30 in good health. Each CDR3 is given with its conserved first and last residue. The D gene is left open where the match is weak. Clone size appears in some rows only: once, few, many, or a class for an expanded clone.

j_call | v_call | clone_size | d_call | cdr3_nt | cdr3_aa
TRBJ2-3 | TRBV30 | . | . | TGTGCCTGGATAGGGTTCCCAGATACGCAGTATTTT | CAWIGFPDTQYF
TRBJ1-1 | TRBV5-1 | few | . | TGCGCCAGCGACGACCCGGGGCACACTGAAGCTTTCTTT | CASDDPGHTEAFF
TRBJ2-1 | TRBV2 | . | . | TGTGCCAGCTGGCGGGGCCCCCCTTACAATGAGCAGTTCTTC | CASWRGPPYNEQFF
TRBJ2-5 | TRBV14 | . | . | TGTGCCAGCAGCCAAGCGACGGGGCACAGCATGGCCCAGTACTTC | CASSQATGHSMAQYF
TRBJ2-1 | TRBV12-3/TRBV12-4 | . | . | TGTGCCAGCAGTTGGGGCCAGAGGGGCTCCTACGAGCAGTTCTTC | CASSWGQRGSYEQFF
TRBJ2-1 | TRBV7-7 | . | . | TGTGCCAGCGTCACTCTAGACAATGAGCAGTTCTTC | CASVTLDNEQFF
TRBJ2-7 | TRBV21-1 | few | . | TGTGCCAGCAGCAAAGGGACGACCCGACAAAACGCCCACGAGCAGTACTTC | CASSKGTTRQNAHEQYF
TRBJ2-1 | TRBV5-1 | many | . | TGCGCCAGCAGCCTGGGACAATCCTACAATGAGCAGTTCTTC | CASSLGQSYNEQFF
TRBJ2-1 | TRBV14 | few | . | TGTGCCAGCAGCCAAACCCCCTTCGGGTCGGGGCGTCGGCAGTTCTTC | CASSQTPFGSGRRQFF
TRBJ1-2 | TRBV27 | . | . | TGTGCCAGCAGTTTAGAGGGATTTGGGCATGGCTACACCTTC | CASSLEGFGHGYTF
TRBJ1-6 | TRBV2 | . | TRBD1 | TGTGCCAGCAGTCTTAAGGGAACAGGGGAAGGTTCACCCCTCCACTTT | CASSLKGTGEGSPLHF
TRBJ2-4 | TRBV12-5 | . | TRBD2 | TGTGCTAGTGGTTTAGGTAGCGGGAGGACCAATGGGCAGTACTTC | CASGLGSGRTNGQYF
TRBJ2-3 | TRBV12-3/TRBV12-4 | few | . | TGTGCCAGCACCTACAGCTTCACAGATACGCAGTATTTT | CASTYSFTDTQYF
TRBJ2-1 | TRBV20-1 | . | . | TGCAGTGCTAGAGTGGGGGATGAGCAGTTCTTC | CSARVGDEQFF
TRBJ1-1 | TRBV7-9 | few | . | TGTGCCAGCAGCCAATACAGGGAGGGCACTGAAGCTTTCTTT | CASSQYREGTEAFF
TRBJ2-7 | TRBV29-1 | . | TRBD2 | TGCAGCGTTGCACTAGCGGCTTACGAGCAGTACTTC | CSVALAAYEQYF
TRBJ2-7 | TRBV21-1 | . | . | TGTGCCAGCAGCAAACACCGGGGCCTACTAGCGGGAAGGTGCGACGAGCAGTACTTC | CASSKHRGLLAGRCDEQYF
TRBJ2-1 | TRBV6-2/TRBV6-3 | . | TRBD1 | TGTGCCAGCGTCCCCTGGGGGACAGGGTCGGACAATGAGCAGTTCTTC | CASVPWGTGSDNEQFF
TRBJ2-2 | TRBV20-1 | few | . | TGCAGTGCTAGAGTTGGGTCTAACACCGGGGAGCTGTTTTTT | CSARVGSNTGELFF
TRBJ2-1 | TRBV6-6 | . | . | TGTGCCAGCAGTTCGCCGACCCTCATGCAGCAGTTCTTC | CASSSPTLMQQFF
TRBJ2-7 | TRBV4-1 | . | . | TGCGCCAGCAGCCAGGGTACGGGACGGGACGAGCAGTACTTC | CASSQGTGRDEQYF
TRBJ1-6 | TRBV25-1 | . | . | TGTGCCAGCAGTGAATCGGGAGGGCGATCACCCCTCCACTTT | CASSESGGRSPLHF
TRBJ1-2 | TRBV4-1 | . | TRBD1 | TGCGCCAGCAGCGCACAGGGGAACCATGGCTACACCTTC | CASSAQGNHGYTF
TRBJ2-7 | TRBV7-9 | . | . | TGTGCCAGCAGCTTAGAGTCGGCAGGGACCTACGAGCAGTACTTC | CASSLESAGTYEQYF
TRBJ1-4 | TRBV6-2/TRBV6-3 | . | . | TGTGCCAGCAGTGACGGGTCACGTGGGAAACTGTTTTTT | CASSDGSRGKLFF
TRBJ2-4 | TRBV18 | few | . | TGTGCCAGCTCACCAACGGTCCTGGGGAACATTCAGTACTTC | CASSPTVLGNIQYF
TRBJ2-7 | TRBV10-3 | . | TRBD1 | TGTGCCATCAGGCCAAGGACAGGGGGTGAGTACGAGCAGTACTTC | CAIRPRTGGEYEQYF
TRBJ1-1 | TRBV3-1 | few | TRBD1 | TGTGCCAGTGCACCTGCCCCGGGACAGGGGAACACTGAAGCTTTCTTT | CASAPAPGQGNTEAFF
TRBJ2-7 | TRBV5-5 | . | . | TGTGCCAGCAAGCTTGGTCTCGTTGGCAGCTTCTACGAGCAGTACTTC | CASKLGLVGSFYEQYF